This T cell receptor beta chain originates from a study of blood T cell repertoires in COVID-19. The overall study: Samples representing acute and convalescent COVID-19 were sourced from the United States, Italy and Spain.

This CDR3 comprises 13 residues. With 4 bases removed from V and 5 bases from J, the gap between germline ends came to 9 bases. The germline CDR1 and CDR2 sequences are LNHDA and SQIVND (reference sequence). In the authors' workflow: Nucleated cell number was recorded as an estimate derived from reference gene primer amplification. Sequencing was performed with immunoSEQ multiplex PCR; in TCRdb, only in-frame clones are kept and a portion is missing. Clone size and the V and J calls come from that table; the DNA yielded D and trimming. The sample consists of more than 90,000 clones, 65% to 80% of them appearing once.

The TCR comes from a man in his fifties or sixties with acute or convalescent COVID-19. The sample taken for sequencing was peripheral blood. V and J are TRBV19 and TRBJ1-5; D perhaps matches TRBD1 (6 bases). CDR3 region: CASSTQGHQPQHF. The CDR3 region has the DNA TGTGCCAGTAGTACACAGGGTCATCAGCCCCAGCATTTT.